This T cell receptor (beta chain) was recorded in a study of T cell responses to AZD1222 COVID-19 vaccine. This clone was seen more than once but under ten times. The antigen remains unidentified. Germline loops: CDR1 SGHRS, CDR2 YFSETQ. The V end lost 4 bases, the J end lost 7 bases, and 20 bases lay between the germline ends. CDR3 length: 15 residues. The table came from immunoSEQ multiplex PCR; TCRdb's copy has only in-frame clones and leaves some out. The data contain 80,000 or so clones, nearly 90% of them seen just once; the ten biggest clones take up about 1.6%. Study-level points and caveats: After the peak T cell response, and only then, were repertoires sampled. Most donors were white British and more were female, and clonal diversity was possibly underestimated. Baseline testing showed seropositivity in only a handful of AZD1222 recipients.

The source of this sequence is an adult in good health. The sequencing used peripheral blood, collected on day 0 of AZD1222 vaccination. The chain recombines TRBV5-1 with TRBJ1-2; tentatively, D is TRBD1 (6 bases). The CDR3 sequence is CASSLQTGLERGYTF. In DNA, the CDR3 is TGCGCCAGCAGCCTCCAGACAGGCCTTGAACGTGGCTACACCTTC.